This T cell receptor beta chain was identified during a study of cytomegalovirus exposure and HLA in healthy donors. This CDR3 has 15 residues. The V gene lost 0 bases and the J gene lost 1 base, with 9 bases spanning the gap. Per the germline V gene, CDR1 is SGHAT and CDR2 is FQDESV (reference sequence). This PCR relied on a set of 60 Vbeta primers and 13 Jbeta primers. Data came from immunoSEQ multiplex PCR; TCRdb stores just in-frame clones and leaves some out. The sample has 160,000 or so clones, approximately 82% seen once. Study findings and constraints: CMV serostatus was the sole immune exposure data available. Researchers reportedly found TCR beta sequences accurately predicted most subjects' HLA-A and HLA-B alleles. Association with HLA alleles at 0.05 false discovery rate was found for roughly 17,000 TCR beta sequences in a later analysis. There was a cluster of highly shared sequence variants that was likely a sequencing artifact.

Points on this clone: Its matching antigen is unknown.

Input material: PBMCs. J is TRBJ2-5 and V is TRBV11-1; D remains ambiguous. The clonotype originates from a male donor in good health and CMV-seronegative. The chain's CDR3 is CASSLAVSLQETQYF. The CDR3 bases are TGTGCCAGCAGCTTAGCTGTTTCCCTCCAAGAGACCCAGTACTTC. The variable domain in full, with the rest retrieved from reference TRBV11-1 and TRBJ2-5, is EAEVAQSPRYKITEKSQAVAFWCDPISGHATLYWYRQILGQGPELLVQFQDESVVDDSQLPKDRFSAERLKGVDSTLKIQPAELGDSAMYLCASSLAVSLQETQYFGPGTRLLVL.